This TCR beta chain was recorded in a study of shared clonotypes between healthy human individuals. For the study at large: The people who gave samples were a couple of women and a few men aged 18 to 49. General study results and limits: Relative to clonotypes present in all four donors, those not shared had lower generation probabilities.

Produced via immunoSEQ multiplex PCR; TCRdb's table is partial and in-frame only. This sample has more than 2,000,000 clones, with 80% to 95% found just once. The germline gives CDR1 MDHEN, CDR2 SYDVKM. The CDR3 spans 15 residues. V was cut by 7 bases and J by 4 bases, with 14 bases left in between. Of note for this clone: The antigen is not known.

Donors, without exception, were Caucasian adults residing in Nashville, Tennessee. Sequencing was carried out using naive CD4+ T cells from PBMCs. Subset given: CD45RA+ positively selected. This sequence joins TRBV28 and TRBJ2-6, with D perhaps matching TRBD2 (5 bases). The clonotype comes from a man in his late teens or twenties in good health. Some clones in this sample may be carry-over from other donors' samples. The CDR3 loop reads CASMVRASGANVLTF. The CDR3 DNA follows: TGTGCCAGCATGGTGAGGGCTTCCGGGGCCAACGTCCTGACTTTC.